These 24 T cell receptor beta chains came from one sample sequenced in a study of cytomegalovirus exposure and HLA in healthy donors. 60 Vbeta and 13 Jbeta primers were used in PCR. Method: immunoSEQ multiplex PCR; TCRdb's copy keeps in-frame clones and lacks some. This listing includes roughly 190,000 clones. Sequenced: PBMCs. The receptors shown here come from a woman in her late teens or twenties in good health and CMV-seropositive.

CDR3: CASSEGLAGDTQYF. CDR3 sequence (DNA): TGTGCCAGCAGTGAAGGCCTAGCGGGGGATACGCAGTATTTT. The chain has TRBV2 and TRBJ2-3, with TRBD2 identical over 9 bases. The CDR3 covers 14 residues. Germline lookup yields CDR1 SNHLY and CDR2 FYNNEI. V shed 1 base and J 6 bases; nucleotides not matched to a gene: 2.

V and J are TRBV6-5 and TRBJ2-1; 9 bases fit TRBD2. V trimming: 4 bases; J trimming: 8 bases; junction bases outside the gene matches: 9. From germline, CDR1 is MNHEY and CDR2 SVGAGI. This CDR3 has 15 amino acids. CDR3 sequence: CASSSPGLASYEQFF. In DNA form, the CDR3 reads TGTGCCAGCAGTTCCCCGGGACTAGCAAGCTATGAGCAGTTCTTC.

The chain has TRBV5-1 and TRBJ2-1; tentatively, D is TRBD1 (6 bases). The CDR3 runs 17 residues. Germline loops: CDR1 SGHRS, CDR2 YFSETQ. Trimming shortened V by 0 bases and J by 1 base, and 14 bases separated the two germline ends. The CDR3 DNA follows: TGCGCCAGCAGCTTGGCCCAGGGGCGGCCATCCTACAATGAGCAGTTCTTC. Its protein is CASSLAQGRPSYNEQFF. Drawing the rest from reference TRBV5-1 and TRBJ2-1, the complete variable domain is KAGVTQTPRYLIKTRGQQVTLSCSPISGHRSVSWYQQTPGQGLQFLFEYFSETQRNKGNFPGRFSGRQFSNSRSEMNVSTLELGDSALYLCASSLAQGRPSYNEQFFGPGTRLTVL.

The chain has TRBV27 and TRBJ2-2, with D unclear. This CDR3 has 14 residues. The germline CDR1 and CDR2 sequences are MNHEY and SMNVEV (reference sequence). Trimming stripped 4 bases from V and 5 bases from J, with 11 bases between. CDR3 in amino acids: CASSYLTQTGELFF. The CDR3 bases are TGTGCCAGCAGTTACTTGACACAAACCGGGGAGCTGTTTTTT.

The chain is built from TRBV15 and TRBJ2-2, with a tentative D call TRBD1 (6 bases). The germline CDR1 and CDR2 sequences are LNHNV and YYDKDF (reference sequence). Trimming shortened V by 0 bases and J by 0 bases, and 14 bases separated the two germline ends. The CDR3 contains 18 residues. Here the CDR3 reads CATSRDPPRTANTGELFF. CDR3 in DNA: TGTGCCACCAGCAGAGATCCGCCACGGACAGCGAACACCGGGGAGCTGTTTTTT.

V usage is TRBV2 and J usage is TRBJ1-2; 7 nucleotides align to TRBD1. The CDR3 has 17 residues. CDR1 is SNHLY, CDR2 FYNNEI, per germline. Trimming removed 2 bases from V and 4 bases from J; junction bases left unmatched: 13. DNA for the CDR3: TGTGCCAGCAGTGAAATTGGCAGGGGGACCAAGTCCTATGGCTACACCTTC. Its translation is CASSEIGRGTKSYGYTF.

The chain has TRBV2 and TRBJ2-7; 9 bases map to TRBD2. The germline V gene encodes CDR1 SNHLY and CDR2 FYNNEI. V lost 1 base and J lost 5; bases outside the gene matches: 3. The CDR3 contains 14 residues. DNA for the CDR3: TGTGCCAGCAGTGAAGGGCTAGCGGGGAACGAGCAGTACTTC. This gives the protein CASSEGLAGNEQYF.

The J gene is TRBJ1-2, the V gene TRBV7-2, with D maybe TRBD1 (6 bases). CDR3 length equals 15 residues. CDR1 is SGHTA, CDR2 FQGNSA, per germline. V lost 5 bases, J lost 5 bases, and 18 bases lay in between. The CDR3 bases are TGTGCCAGCAGCCGCATCGATGGGGGCGTGTATGGCTACACCTTC. It is translated as CASSRIDGGVYGYTF.

The rearrangement uses TRBV2 and TRBJ2-1; D is ambiguous. This CDR3 has 12 residues. The ends were cut back, 6 bases at V and 15 bases at J, with 18 bases in the middle. Germline V gene sequence: CDR1 SNHLY, CDR2 FYNNEI. Written as DNA, the CDR3 is TGTGCCAGCAGGATCGAGAGTCTACCGGGGTTCTTC. Its protein is CASRIESLPGFF. Full variable domain (outside the CDR3, taken from reference TRBV2 and TRBJ2-1): EPEVTQTPSHQVTQMGQEVILRCVPISNHLYFYWYRQILGQKVEFLVSFYNNEISEKSEIFDDQFSVERPDGSNFTLKIRSTKLEDSAMYFCASRIESLPGFFGPGTRLTVL.

The chain couples TRBV10-1 to TRBJ2-7; 7 bases are a match to TRBD2. V was pared by 7 bases and J by 0 bases, with 6 bases of the junction left unmatched. The CDR3 runs 14 residues. Germline-derived CDR1 and CDR2 are WNHNN and SYGVQD (reference sequence). DNA for the CDR3: TGCGCCAGCACTCGCAGCGGGAACTCCTACGAGCAGTACTTC. Amino acids: CASTRSGNSYEQYF.

The V and J genes are TRBV5-4 and TRBJ2-1; maybe TRBD2 (5 bases). The germline V gene has CDR1 SGHNT and CDR2 YYREEE (reference sequence). Trimming shortened V by 0 bases and J by 6 bases, and 13 bases separated the two germline ends. The length of the CDR3 is 15 residues. The CDR3 coding sequence is TGTGCCAGCAGCTTGGCGTCAGAGGCGGGCAATGAGCAGTTCTTC. It specifies CASSLASEAGNEQFF.

The chain carries TRBV7-8 and TRBJ1-5; D is possibly TRBD1 (6 bases). CDR3 length: 16 amino acids. The germline gives CDR1 SGHVS, CDR2 FQNEAQ. Deletions cut 5 bases from V and 6 bases from J, with 20 bases between. The CDR3 DNA reads TGTGCCAGCAGCCGAGGGGTACAGGGATCCGGTCAGCCCCAGCATTTT. It specifies CASSRGVQGSGQPQHF.

The chain has TRBV4-1 and TRBJ1-6; D remains unclear. Germline CDR1 is MGHRA and CDR2 is YSYEKL. The CDR3 runs 13 residues. The V end was cut by 1 base, the J end by 8 bases, with 6 bases between. The DNA of the CDR3 is TGCGCCAGCAGCCAAGTGGCGGATTCACCCCTCCACTTT. This translates into CASSQVADSPLHF.

This rearrangement joins TRBV30 to TRBJ2-5; no clear D gene. Between the trimmed V and J ends, which lost 2 bases and 3 bases, there was a span of 7 bases. The CDR3 extends over 12 amino acids. Germline CDR1 and CDR2: GTSNPN and SVGIG (reference sequence). The CDR3 here is CAWSSGEETQYF. The DNA of the CDR3 is TGTGCCTGGAGTTCAGGTGAAGAGACCCAGTACTTC.

The chain carries TRBV5-6 and TRBJ2-3, with 9 nucleotides matching TRBD2. J lost 6 bases, V lost 1 base, and 9 bases had no gene match. Germline V lookup: CDR1 SGHDT, CDR2 YYEEEE. The CDR3 is 16 residues long. CDR3 in amino acids: CASSLIGGGAADTQYF. The CDR3, as DNA: TGTGCCAGCAGCTTGATCGGCGGGGGGGCCGCGGATACGCAGTATTTT.

CDR3 protein: CASSVAGGLQETQYF. As DNA, the CDR3 is TGTGCCAGCAGCGTAGCCGGGGGGCTCCAAGAGACCCAGTACTTC. This chain connects TRBV9 to TRBJ2-5, with D perhaps matching TRBD2 (7 bases). The V gene's germline CDR1 is SGDLS and CDR2 YYNGEE. The germline V and J ends were trimmed by 0 bases and 1 base, with 10 bases remaining between them. The CDR3 is 15 amino acids.

The gene calls are TRBV30 and TRBJ1-5, with D maybe TRBD1 (5 bases). Looked up from germline, CDR1 is GTSNPN and CDR2 is SVGIG (reference sequence). This CDR3 spans 13 amino acids. The V end lost 3 bases, the J end lost 4 bases, and 10 bases lay between the germline ends. The CDR3 reads CAWSSDRNQPQHF. The DNA of the CDR3 is TGTGCCTGGAGCTCTGACAGAAATCAGCCCCAGCATTTT.

The chain joins TRBV11-3 to TRBJ2-3; 9 bases map to TRBD2. The germline CDR1 and CDR2 sequences are SGHNT and YENEEA. The J segment lost 7 bases and the V segment lost 1 base, leaving 3 bases of the junction unmatched. This CDR3 contains 14 residues. The CDR3 DNA reads as TGTGCCAGCAGCTTAGTGCTAGCGGGGTATACGCAGTATTTT. It translates to CASSLVLAGYTQYF. Full variable domain (missing parts from reference TRBV11-3 and TRBJ2-3): EAGVVQSPRYKIIEKKQPVAFWCNPISGHNTLYWYLQNLGQGPELLIRYENEEAVDDSQLPKDRFSAERLKGVDSTLKIQPAELGDSAVYLCASSLVLAGYTQYFGPGTRLTVL.

The chain has TRBV5-1 and TRBJ2-6, with 7 bases matching TRBD1. The CDR3 has 15 amino acids. In germline, CDR1 is SGHRS, CDR2 YFSETQ. The V gene end was trimmed by 2 bases and the J gene end by 4 bases; junction bases not matched to a gene: 3. This CDR3 reads CASSLTGQGANVLTF. CDR3 in DNA: TGCGCCAGCAGCTTAACGGGACAGGGGGCCAACGTCCTGACTTTC.

The V gene is TRBV25-1, the J gene TRBJ2-1, with D maybe TRBD2 (6 bases). The V end lost 9 bases, the J end lost 12 bases, and 21 bases lay between the germline ends. Germline CDR1 and CDR2: MGHDK and SYGVNS. This CDR3 contains 13 residues. CDR3 region: CASSLLGGNGQFF. The CDR3 DNA reads as TGTGCCAGTTCCCTCCTCGGGGGAAACGGGCAGTTCTTC.

The chain joins TRBV28 to TRBJ2-1; TRBD2 aligns across 8 bases. CDR3 length: 14 amino acids. CDR1 and CDR2 (germline): MDHEN, SYDVKM. V shed 4 bases and J 8 bases; nucleotides not matched to a gene: 7. CDR3 loop: CASSWGTSQHEQFF. As DNA, the CDR3 is TGTGCCAGCAGTTGGGGGACTAGTCAGCATGAGCAGTTCTTC.

This sequence joins TRBV7-2 and TRBJ1-2, with D possibly being TRBD1 (6 bases). The CDR3 totals 16 residues. Germline V gives CDR1 SGHTA, CDR2 FQGNSA. The V gene lost 1 base and the J gene lost 5 bases, with 17 bases spanning the gap. In nucleotides, the CDR3 is TGTGCCAGCAGCTTAGAGGCCCCCAGGGGAAGGTATGGCTACACCTTC. Protein sequence: CASSLEAPRGRYGYTF.

The chain uses TRBV7-2 and TRBJ1-2; no definite D call. The CDR3 length is 15 residues. The germline CDR1 and CDR2 sequences are SGHTA and FQGNSA. Between the trimmed V and J ends, which lost 1 base and 5 bases, there was a span of 14 bases. Here the CDR3 reads CASSLDQWLTYGYTF. The CDR3 DNA reads as TGTGCCAGCAGCTTAGATCAGTGGCTGACATATGGCTACACCTTC.

The chain recombines TRBV5-1 with TRBJ2-3; D not certain. Germline CDR1 and CDR2: SGHRS and YFSETQ. This CDR3 is built from 16 residues. V was clipped by 4 bases and J by 2 bases, with 17 bases between them. This CDR3 reads CASSPLERSSTDTQYF. DNA for the CDR3: TGCGCCAGCAGCCCCCTCGAACGGTCGTCCACAGATACGCAGTATTTT.